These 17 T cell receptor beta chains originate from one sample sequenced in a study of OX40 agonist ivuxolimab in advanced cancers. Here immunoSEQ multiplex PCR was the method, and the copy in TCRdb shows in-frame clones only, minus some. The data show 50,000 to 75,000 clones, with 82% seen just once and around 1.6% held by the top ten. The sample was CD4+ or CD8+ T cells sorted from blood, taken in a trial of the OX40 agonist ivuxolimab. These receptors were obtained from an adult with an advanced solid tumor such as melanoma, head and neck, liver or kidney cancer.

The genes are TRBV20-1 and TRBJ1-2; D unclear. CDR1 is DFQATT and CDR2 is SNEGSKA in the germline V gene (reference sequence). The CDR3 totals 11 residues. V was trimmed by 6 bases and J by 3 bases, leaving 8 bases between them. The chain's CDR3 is CSAPRDYGYTF. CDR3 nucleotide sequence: TGCAGTGCCCCAAGGGACTATGGCTACACCTTC.

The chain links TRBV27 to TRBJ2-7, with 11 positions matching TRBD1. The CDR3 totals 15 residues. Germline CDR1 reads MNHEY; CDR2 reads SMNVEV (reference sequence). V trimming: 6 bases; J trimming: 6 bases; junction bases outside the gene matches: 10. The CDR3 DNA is TGTGCCAGCAGACTACGGGACAGGGGGTCGGTCGAGCAGTACTTC. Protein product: CASRLRDRGSVEQYF.

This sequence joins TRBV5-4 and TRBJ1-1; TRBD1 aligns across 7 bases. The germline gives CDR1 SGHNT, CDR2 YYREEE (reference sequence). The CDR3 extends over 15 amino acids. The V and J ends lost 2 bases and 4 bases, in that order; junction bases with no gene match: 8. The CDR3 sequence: CASSFVQGQGTEAFF. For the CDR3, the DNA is TGTGCCAGCAGCTTTGTACAGGGGCAGGGCACTGAAGCTTTCTTT.

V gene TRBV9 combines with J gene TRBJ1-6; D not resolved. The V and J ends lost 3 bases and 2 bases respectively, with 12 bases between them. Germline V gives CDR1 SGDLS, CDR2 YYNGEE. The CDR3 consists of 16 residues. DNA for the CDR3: TGTGCCAGCAGCGCCGGGATGGAGGCCTATAATTCACCCCTCCACTTT. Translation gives CASSAGMEAYNSPLHF.

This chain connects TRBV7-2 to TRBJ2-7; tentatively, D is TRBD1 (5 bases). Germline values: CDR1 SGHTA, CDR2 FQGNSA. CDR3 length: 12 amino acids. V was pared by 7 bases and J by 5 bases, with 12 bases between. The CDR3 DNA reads TGTGCCAGCACGGCCGGACAAAACGAGCAGTACTTC. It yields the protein CASTAGQNEQYF.

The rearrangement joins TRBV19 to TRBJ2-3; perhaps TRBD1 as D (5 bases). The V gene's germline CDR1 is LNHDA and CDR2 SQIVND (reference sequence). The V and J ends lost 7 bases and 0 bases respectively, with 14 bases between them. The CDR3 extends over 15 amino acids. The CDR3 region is CASNQGRVSTDTQYF. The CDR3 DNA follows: TGTGCCAGTAACCAGGGTAGGGTCAGCACAGATACGCAGTATTTT.

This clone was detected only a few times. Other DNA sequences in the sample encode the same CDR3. Here the CDR3 reads CASSSDRTNTEAFF. The CDR3 region has the DNA TGTGCCAGCAGCTCGGACAGGACGAACACTGAAGCTTTCTTT. This chain joins TRBV11-1 and TRBJ1-1, with 7 bases aligning to TRBD1. After removal of 4 bases from V and 1 base from J, the junction contained 3 bases not matched to a gene. Germline loops: CDR1 SGHAT, CDR2 FQDESV (reference sequence). The CDR3 totals 14 residues.

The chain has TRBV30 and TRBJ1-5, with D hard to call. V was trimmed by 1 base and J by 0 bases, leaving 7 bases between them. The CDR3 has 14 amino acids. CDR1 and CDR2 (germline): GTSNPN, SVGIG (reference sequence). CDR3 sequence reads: CAWSAWDSNQPQHF. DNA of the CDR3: TGTGCCTGGAGTGCCTGGGATAGCAATCAGCCCCAGCATTTT.

CDR3 residues: CASSPGLADILDTQYF. Here the CDR3 DNA reads TGTGCCAGCAGCCCCGGACTAGCGGACATATTAGATACGCAGTATTTT. The J gene is TRBJ2-3, the V gene TRBV7-3, with TRBD2 matching 10 bases. Germline trimming cut 5 bases from V and 5 bases from J; bases unmatched to any gene: 10. The CDR3 is 16 amino acids. Germline V CDR1 and CDR2: SGHTA, FQGTGA.

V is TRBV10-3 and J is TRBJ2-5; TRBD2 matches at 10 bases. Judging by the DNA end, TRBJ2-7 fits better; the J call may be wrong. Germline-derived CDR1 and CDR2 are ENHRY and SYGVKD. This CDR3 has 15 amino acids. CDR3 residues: CAISDEREGSYEQYF. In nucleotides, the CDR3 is TGTGCCATCAGTGATGAGCGGGAGGGTTCCTACGAGCAGTACTTC.

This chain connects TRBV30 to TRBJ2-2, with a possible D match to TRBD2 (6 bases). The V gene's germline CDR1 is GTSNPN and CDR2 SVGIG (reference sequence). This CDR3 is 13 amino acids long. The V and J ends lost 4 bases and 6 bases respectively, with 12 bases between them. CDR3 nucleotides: TGTGCCTGGATTGCGGGGTATTCCGGGGAGCTGTTTTTT. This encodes CAWIAGYSGELFF. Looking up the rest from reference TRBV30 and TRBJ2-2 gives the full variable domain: SQTIHQWPATLVQPVGSPLSLECTVEGTSNPNLYWYRQAAGRGLQLLFYSVGIGQISSEVPQNLSASRPQDRQFILSSKKLLLSDSGFYLCAWIAGYSGELFFGEGSRLTVL.

CDR3 sequence reads: CASTLRLALGANVLTF. The CDR3 DNA is TGTGCCAGCACCCTGAGGCTCGCCCTGGGGGCCAACGTCCTGACTTTC. V and J are TRBV11-2 and TRBJ2-6; unclear D gene. V was shortened by 7 bases and J by 4 bases, with 17 bases between the two germline ends. Germline values: CDR1 SGHAT, CDR2 FQNNGV. CDR3 length: 16 residues.

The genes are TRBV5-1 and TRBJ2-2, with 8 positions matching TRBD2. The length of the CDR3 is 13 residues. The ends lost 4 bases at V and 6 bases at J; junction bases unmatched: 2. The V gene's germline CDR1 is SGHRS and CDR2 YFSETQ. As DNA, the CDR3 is TGCGCCAGCAGCGCGGGACTAGCCGGGGAGCTGTTTTTT. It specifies CASSAGLAGELFF. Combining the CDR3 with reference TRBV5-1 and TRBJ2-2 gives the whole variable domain KAGVTQTPRYLIKTRGQQVTLSCSPISGHRSVSWYQQTPGQGLQFLFEYFSETQRNKGNFPGRFSGRQFSNSRSEMNVSTLELGDSALYLCASSAGLAGELFFGEGSRLTVL.

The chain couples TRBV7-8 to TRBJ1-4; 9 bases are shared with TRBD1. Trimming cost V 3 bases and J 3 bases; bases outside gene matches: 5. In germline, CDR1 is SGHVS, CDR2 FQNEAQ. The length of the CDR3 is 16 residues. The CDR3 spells CASSFVQGAANEKLFF. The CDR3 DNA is TGTGCCAGCAGCTTTGTACAGGGGGCGGCTAATGAAAAACTGTTTTTT.

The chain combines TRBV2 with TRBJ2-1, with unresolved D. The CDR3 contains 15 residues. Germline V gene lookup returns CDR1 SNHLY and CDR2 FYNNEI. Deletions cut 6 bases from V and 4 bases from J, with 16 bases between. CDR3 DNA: TGTGCCAGCAGAGGCACGGATCTAACGTACAATGAGCAGTTCTTC. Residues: CASRGTDLTYNEQFF.

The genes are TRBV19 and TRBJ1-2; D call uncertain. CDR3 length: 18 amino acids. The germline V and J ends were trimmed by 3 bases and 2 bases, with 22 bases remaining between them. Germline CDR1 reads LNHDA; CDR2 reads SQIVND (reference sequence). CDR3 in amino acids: CASSIMAAPNSKNYGYTF. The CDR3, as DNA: TGTGCCAGTAGTATCATGGCGGCTCCAAACTCAAAAAACTATGGCTACACCTTC.

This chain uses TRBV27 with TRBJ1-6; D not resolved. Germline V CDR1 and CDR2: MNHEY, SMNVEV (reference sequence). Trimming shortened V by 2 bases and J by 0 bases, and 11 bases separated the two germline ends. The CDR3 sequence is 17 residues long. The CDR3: CASSLRAGNSYNSPLHF. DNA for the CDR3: TGTGCCAGCAGTTTACGGGCAGGCAACTCCTATAATTCACCCCTCCACTTT.